The next 32 T cell receptor beta chains were all read from a single sample in a study of blood T cell repertoires in COVID-19. Sequencing used immunoSEQ multiplex PCR; TCRdb keeps in-frame clones, though not all of them. The sample contains 350,000 or so clones, approximately 89% of which appear only once. The sample consisted of peripheral blood. These receptors came from a woman in her twenties or thirties with COVID-19, enrolled during active disease.

The chain employs TRBV24-1 and TRBJ2-1; 12 nucleotides agree with TRBD2. Germline loops: CDR1 KGHDR, CDR2 SFDVKD. The CDR3 runs to 20 residues. V shed 5 bases and J 0 bases; nucleotides not matched to a gene: 13. The CDR3 bases are TGTGCCACCAGTGGCCTGACTAGCGGGGGTGACTTTTCCTCCTACAATGAGCAGTTCTTC. Its translation: CATSGLTSGGDFSSYNEQFF.

The gene calls are TRBV7-2 and TRBJ2-3, with TRBD2 identical over 7 bases. This CDR3 is 14 amino acids long. J lost 3 bases, V lost 5 bases, and 5 bases had no gene match. Germline assignment: CDR1 SGHTA and CDR2 FQGNSA. The CDR3 nucleotides read TGTGCCAGCAGCCCTGGACTAGAGACAGATACGCAGTATTTT. Amino acids: CASSPGLETDTQYF.

CDR3 nucleotides: TGTGCCAGCAGTTTATGGGTAGGCGGGAGCAATCAGCCCCAGCATTTT. Translated, it gives CASSLWVGGSNQPQHF. This chain joins TRBV28 and TRBJ1-5; D is undetermined. This CDR3 has 16 amino acids. Germline V CDR1 and CDR2: MDHEN, SYDVKM. Deletions cut 0 bases from V and 1 base from J, with 10 bases between.

J is TRBJ2-3 and V is TRBV7-2; 9 nucleotides match TRBD2. V was pared by 3 bases and J by 6 bases, with 7 bases of the junction left unmatched. Germline V CDR1 and CDR2: SGHTA, FQGNSA. The CDR3 has 15 amino acids. CDR3 nucleotides: TGTGCCAGCAGCTTCCTAGCGGGGCCCGGGGATACGCAGTATTTT. As protein: CASSFLAGPGDTQYF.

DNA of the CDR3: TGTGCCAGCAGTCCGGGACAGGTTTTTGGCCCCGACGAGCAGTACTTC. It yields the protein CASSPGQVFGPDEQYF. The chain is built from TRBV28 and TRBJ2-7; 8 bases fit TRBD1. The V segment lost 5 bases and the J segment 5 bases; nucleotides outside the gene matches: 14. This CDR3 contains 16 residues. Germline CDR1 is MDHEN and CDR2 is SYDVKM.

This clone was seen more than once but under ten times. An end of the junction differs from the germline gene, which may be a read error. This chain links TRBV5-4 with TRBJ2-7; 10 bases line up with TRBD2. This CDR3 comprises 15 residues. The germline gives CDR1 SGHNT, CDR2 YYREEE (reference sequence). Here the CDR3 reads CASSPTPAGGYAQYF. CDR3 coding DNA: TGTGCCAGCAGCCCTACCCCAGCGGGAGGGTACGCGCAGTACTTC.

J is TRBJ2-4 and V is TRBV28, with D hard to call. Between the trimmed V and J ends, which lost 2 bases and 6 bases, there was a span of 20 bases. Germline V gene data show CDR1 as MDHEN and CDR2 as SYDVKM. CDR3 length: 17 amino acids. DNA of the CDR3: TGTGCCAGCAGTTTAGCGACCACGCACAATCGAGGAAACATTCAGTACTTC. Translating it yields CASSLATTHNRGNIQYF.

J is TRBJ2-5 and V is TRBV28; D is perhaps TRBD1 (5 bases). V shed 3 bases and J shed 6 bases, with 14 bases lying between them. The CDR3 has 14 amino acids. The germline V gene has CDR1 MDHEN and CDR2 SYDVKM. DNA for the CDR3: TGTGCCAGCAGTTTGGTGGGGCGAGAGAAGACCCAGTACTTC. Protein: CASSLVGREKTQYF.

This clone was seen more than once but under ten times. The chain employs TRBV23-1 and TRBJ2-2, with D perhaps matching TRBD1 (7 bases). TRBV23-1 is assigned to the ORF class and has an uncertain function. This CDR3 is 19 amino acids long. The V gene lost 2 bases and the J gene lost 6 bases, with 25 bases spanning the gap. CDR3 DNA sequence: TGCGCCAGCAGTCAACCGAAAATTCCAGGGGGGACCGGCCCCGGGGAGCTGTTTTTT. Protein product: CASSQPKIPGGTGPGELFF.

This clone was seen a single time. V usage is TRBV30 and J usage is TRBJ2-7; TRBD1 is a possible D gene (7 bases). V lost 3 bases to trimming and J lost 2 bases, with 17 bases between them. Looked up from germline, CDR1 is GTSNPN and CDR2 is SVGIG (reference sequence). The CDR3 extends over 15 amino acids. The CDR3 DNA sequence: TGTGCCTGGAGCTACCAGGGGGGCATAACCTACGAGCAGTACTTC. Translating gives CAWSYQGGITYEQYF.

J is TRBJ1-1 and V is TRBV7-3, with 8 bases that match TRBD1. V shed 4 bases, J shed 4 bases, and the junction held 5 bases outside the gene matches. The CDR3 has 14 residues. Per germline, CDR1 SGHTA and CDR2 FQGTGA. The CDR3 loop is CASSSYRGSTEAFF. In DNA, the CDR3 is TGTGCCAGCAGCTCGTACAGGGGGAGCACTGAAGCTTTCTTT. Full variable domain (outside the CDR3, taken from reference TRBV7-3 and TRBJ1-1): GAGVSQTPSNKVTEKGKYVELRCDPISGHTALYWYRQSLGQGPEFLIYFQGTGAADDSGLPNDRFFAVRPEGSVSTLKIQRTERGDSAVYLCASSSYRGSTEAFFGQGTRLTVV.

V usage is TRBV5-1 and J usage is TRBJ2-2, with D perhaps TRBD2 (5 bases). Between the trimmed V and J ends, which lost 0 bases and 7 bases, there was a span of 7 bases. CDR3 size: 13 residues. The germline gives CDR1 SGHRS, CDR2 YFSETQ. The CDR3 nucleotides are TGCGCCAGCAGCTTGGCTAGCCTCGGGGAGCTGTTTTTT. Protein product: CASSLASLGELFF.

This clone has only one observation. The rearrangement joins TRBV5-5 to TRBJ1-5, with D perhaps TRBD1 (6 bases). V gave up 1 base and J gave up 4 bases, with 18 bases separating them. The CDR3 has 17 amino acids. From germline, CDR1 is SGHKS and CDR2 YYEKEE (reference sequence). In DNA, the CDR3 is TGTGCCAGCAGCTTGCAACAGGGAGGGATGAGAAATCAGCCCCAGCATTTT. Translating it yields CASSLQQGGMRNQPQHF.

The genes are TRBV6-5 and TRBJ1-5; D possibly corresponds to TRBD1 (5 bases). In germline, CDR1 is MNHEY, CDR2 SVGAGI. V shed 6 bases and J shed 0 bases, with 12 bases lying between them. The CDR3 totals 15 residues. CDR3 protein: CASSRGGGSNQPQHF. CDR3 in DNA: TGTGCCAGCAGCCGGGGCGGGGGTAGCAATCAGCCCCAGCATTTT.

This chain connects TRBV15 to TRBJ2-7; 8 nucleotides align to TRBD2. Germline CDR1 is LNHNV and CDR2 is YYDKDF (reference sequence). The junction had 2 bases not matched to a gene; V was cut back by 4 bases and J by 3 bases. CDR3 size: 13 residues. The CDR3: CATSKLADYEQYF. The CDR3 DNA is TGTGCCACCAGCAAACTAGCGGACTACGAGCAGTACTTC. Full variable domain (rest looked up from reference TRBV15 and TRBJ2-7): DAMVIQNPRYQVTQFGKPVTLSCSQTLNHNVMYWYQQKSSQAPKLLFHYYDKDFNNEADTPDNFQSRRPNTSFCFLDIRSPGLGDTAMYLCATSKLADYEQYFGPGTRLTVT.

This clone appeared a few times. The genes are TRBV9 and TRBJ1-3; 8 bases fit TRBD1. Germline assignment: CDR1 SGDLS and CDR2 YYNGEE. The V segment lost 4 bases and the J segment 1 base; nucleotides outside the gene matches: 4. The CDR3 extends over 15 amino acids. For the CDR3, the DNA is TGTGCCAGCAGCACCGACAGGGGATCTGGAAACACCATATATTTT. The encoded protein is CASSTDRGSGNTIYF.

The chain combines TRBV30 with TRBJ2-5; perhaps TRBD2 as D (5 bases). The CDR3 is made up of 14 amino acids. V lost 2 bases and J lost 0, with 10 bases in between. Germline values: CDR1 GTSNPN, CDR2 SVGIG (reference sequence). Written as DNA, the CDR3 is TGTGCCTGGAGTCCGGACTGGGACCAAGAGACCCAGTACTTC. It translates to CAWSPDWDQETQYF.

V is TRBV30 and J is TRBJ2-7, with 7 bases identical to TRBD1. The trim removed 1 base at V and 2 bases at J, leaving 8 bases unmatched. Germline values: CDR1 GTSNPN, CDR2 SVGIG (reference sequence). The CDR3 totals 15 residues. CDR3 bases: TGTGCCTGGAGTGGGGGGCCAGGGGGTACCTACGAGCAGTACTTC. It translates to CAWSGGPGGTYEQYF.

In its sample, this clone was seen once. This rearrangement joins TRBV24-1 to TRBJ2-1; D might be TRBD1 (6 bases). Deletions cut 3 bases from V and 7 bases from J, with 12 bases between. This CDR3 contains 14 residues. The germline gives CDR1 KGHDR, CDR2 SFDVKD. The CDR3 sequence: CATSDPDRLNEQFF. The CDR3 DNA follows: TGTGCCACCAGTGATCCCGACAGGTTAAATGAGCAGTTCTTC.

The chain recombines TRBV5-4 with TRBJ2-3; D gene uncertain. The length of the CDR3 is 12 residues. Germline V lookup: CDR1 SGHNT, CDR2 YYREEE (reference sequence). Between the trimmed V and J ends, which lost 0 bases and 7 bases, there was a span of 6 bases. In nucleotides, the CDR3 is TGTGCCAGCAGCTTGGACAGTTATACGCAGTATTTT. Its translation: CASSLDSYTQYF.

The V and J genes are TRBV5-4 and TRBJ1-6; 9 bases line up with TRBD1. J lost 7 bases, V lost 4 bases, and 6 bases had no gene match. Germline V CDR1 and CDR2: SGHNT, YYREEE (reference sequence). The CDR3 loop spans 15 amino acids. Here the CDR3 DNA reads TGTGCCAGCAGCCGGGCGGGACAGGGAAATTCACCCCTCCACTTT. It yields the protein CASSRAGQGNSPLHF.

This chain links TRBV24-1 with TRBJ2-5; 9 bases are a match to TRBD1. Trimming removed 4 bases from V and 6 bases from J; junction bases left unmatched: 8. This CDR3 contains 15 residues. Germline V CDR1 and CDR2: KGHDR, SFDVKD. CDR3 sequence (DNA): TGTGCCACCAGTGACCGCGGGACAGGGTCGAAGACCCAGTACTTC. Translated, it gives CATSDRGTGSKTQYF.

The J gene is TRBJ1-5, the V gene TRBV28; D not resolved. Germline CDR1 and CDR2: MDHEN and SYDVKM. The CDR3 extends over 17 amino acids. The V end was cut by 6 bases, the J end by 3 bases, with 21 bases between. CDR3 residues: CASSPAPRLPPNQPQHF. For the CDR3, the DNA is TGTGCCAGCAGCCCAGCCCCTCGACTGCCCCCCAATCAGCCCCAGCATTTT.

This clone was observed a few times. The chain carries TRBV7-3 and TRBJ2-7; D possibly corresponds to TRBD2 (5 bases). The V and J ends lost 6 bases and 4 bases respectively, with 13 bases between them. Germline-derived CDR1 and CDR2 are SGHTA and FQGTGA. The CDR3 is 13 residues long. CDR3 coding DNA: TGTGCCAGCAGTCCGGGATTCGGATACGAGCAGTACTTC. It yields the protein CASSPGFGYEQYF.

The gene calls are TRBV11-2 and TRBJ1-1; D gene ambiguous. The CDR3 spans 14 residues. Trimming removed 3 bases from V and 0 bases from J, with 8 bases in between. The V gene's germline CDR1 is SGHAT and CDR2 FQNNGV. This CDR3 is CASSFGGMNTEAFF. The CDR3 DNA reads as TGTGCCAGCAGCTTCGGCGGCATGAACACTGAAGCTTTCTTT.

The chain is built from TRBV6-5 and TRBJ2-7; 8 bases are shared with TRBD2. V lost 6 bases and J lost 0; bases outside the gene matches: 7. This CDR3 comprises 15 residues. Germline lookup yields CDR1 MNHEY and CDR2 SVGAGI. CDR3 in DNA: TGTGCCAGCAGCCGGGGGGGCCGAAGCTCCTACGAGCAGTACTTC. Translation: CASSRGGRSSYEQYF.

J is TRBJ2-7 and V is TRBV5-1; 9 nucleotides line up with TRBD1. CDR1 and CDR2 (germline): SGHRS, YFSETQ. This CDR3 has 14 amino acids. The trim removed 2 bases at V and 3 bases at J, leaving 3 bases unmatched. CDR3 region: CASSFRQGVYEQYF. For the CDR3, the DNA is TGCGCCAGCAGCTTTCGACAGGGGGTCTACGAGCAGTACTTC.

In this sample, this clone turned up once. This rearrangement joins TRBV5-1 to TRBJ2-7; 11 positions agree with TRBD2. Germline loops: CDR1 SGHRS, CDR2 YFSETQ. V lost 3 bases, J lost 7 bases, and 9 bases stayed unmatched. The CDR3 is 15 amino acids. For the CDR3, the DNA is TGCGCCAGCAGCTGGAGGACTAGCGGGTCCAGGGAGCAGTACTTC. It codes for CASSWRTSGSREQYF.

The V and J genes are TRBV28 and TRBJ1-5, with D perhaps TRBD1 (6 bases). The V end lost 6 bases, the J end lost 2 bases, and 14 bases lay between the germline ends. Germline loops: CDR1 MDHEN, CDR2 SYDVKM. The CDR3 extends over 15 amino acids. DNA for the CDR3: TGTGCCAGCAGGTTGGAACAGGGACGCAATCAGCCCCAGCATTTT. This gives the protein CASRLEQGRNQPQHF.

V and J are TRBV7-8 and TRBJ2-7, with 7 bases fitting TRBD2. This CDR3 has 15 amino acids. CDR1 SGHVS and CDR2 FQNEAQ come from the germline V gene. The V segment lost 3 bases and the J segment 4 bases; nucleotides outside the gene matches: 9. CDR3 in DNA: TGTGCCAGCAGCTTTCATCAGGGAGGGCCGTACGAGCAGTACTTC. It encodes CASSFHQGGPYEQYF.

This chain joins TRBV4-3 and TRBJ2-5; a possible D gene is TRBD2 (5 bases). The V end lost 1 base, the J end lost 5 bases, and 17 bases lay between the germline ends. The germline V gene has CDR1 LGHNA and CDR2 YSLEER. This CDR3 region has 16 residues. The CDR3 coding sequence is TGCGCCAGCAGCCAAGCTCTAGCCGAGGCCTATGAGACCCAGTACTTC. Protein: CASSQALAEAYETQYF.

The rearrangement uses TRBV7-9 and TRBJ2-2, with D maybe TRBD2 (6 bases). V was clipped by 2 bases and J by 5 bases, with 12 bases between them. Germline V gene data show CDR1 as SEHNR and CDR2 as FQNEAQ (reference sequence). The CDR3 is made up of 15 amino acids. CDR3 in amino acids: CASSLSGDGTGELFF. The CDR3 coding sequence is TGTGCCAGCAGCTTATCGGGGGATGGGACCGGGGAGCTGTTTTTT.